The TCR beta chain described here comes from a study of T cells after yellow fever vaccination. Overall study findings and caveats: Peaking on day 5 versus 15, the secondary response was faster but weaker. Subsequent booster samples again held most clones from primary vaccination (under 98% CD4, nearly 90% CD8).

A process of 5'RACE template switching, which added a universal primer site and UMIs, was used to make TCR cDNA. TCRdb re-analysed the 5' RACE reads in MiXCR, keeping a single row per CDR3 protein. The table records approximately 330,000 distinct CDR3 sequences, over 4% of them present only once. This CDR3 has 15 amino acids. The ends lost 5 bases at V and 8 bases at J; junction bases unmatched: 7. With regard to this clonotype: Antigen: not known.

The clonotype comes from a man aged 18 to 30 who received the YFV17D yellow fever vaccine. The material sequenced was PBMCs, taken 5 days after the yellow fever booster vaccination. The V gene is TRBV12-3 or TRBV12-4, the J gene TRBJ2-1; 12 nucleotides align to TRBD2. Here the CDR3 DNA reads TGTGCCAGCAGTGGCCATCTAGCGGGGGGGCATGAGCAGTTCTTC. It encodes CASSGHLAGGHEQFF.